A selection of T cell receptor beta chains follows, all from one sample in a study of blood T cell repertoires in COVID-19. The method was immunoSEQ multiplex PCR; TCRdb's version includes in-frame clones alone and lacks a portion of them. The table has about 360,000 clones, 75% to 90% seen once. Sequencing was carried out using peripheral blood. Every receptor here comes from a woman aged 60-75 years with COVID-19, enrolled during active disease. Both conserved end residues are part of each CDR3. The D gene is left open where the match is weak. Some rows have no size entry. The others give once, few or many, or a class for an expanded clone.

d_call j_call v_call clone_size cdr3_aa cdr3_nt
- TRBJ2-7 TRBV6-6 - CASSTDSSYEQYF TGTGCCAGCAGTACGGACTCCTCCTACGAGCAGTACTTC
- TRBJ1-2 TRBV12-3/TRBV12-4 - CASSWSRGYGYTF TGTGCCAGCAGTTGGAGCAGGGGATATGGCTACACCTTC
- TRBJ1-2 TRBV11-2 - CASSPTVPPRGSYGYTF TGTGCCAGCAGCCCTACGGTCCCCCCCCGAGGCTCCTATGGCTACACCTTC
TRBD1 TRBJ1-2 TRBV5-4 - CASSLSQAGGYGYTF TGTGCCAGCAGCTTGAGTCAGGCAGGGGGCTATGGCTACACCTTC
TRBD1 TRBJ2-7 TRBV10-3 - CAISWDRANEQYF TGTGCCATCAGCTGGGACAGGGCCAACGAGCAGTACTTC
TRBD1 TRBJ1-2 TRBV5-6 once CASSLMTGGKVDGYTF TGTGCCAGCAGCTTGATGACAGGGGGCAAGGTAGATGGCTACACCTTC
- TRBJ1-2 TRBV29-1 - CSVLTGQVYGYTF TGCAGCGTCCTTACGGGACAAGTGTATGGCTACACCTTC
TRBD2 TRBJ2-1 TRBV6-5 - CASSSSGGAINEQFF TGTGCCAGCAGCTCAAGCGGGGGGGCCATCAATGAGCAGTTCTTC
TRBD1 TRBJ1-5 TRBV6-2/TRBV6-3 - CASSYSINRGGQPQHF TGTGCCAGCAGTTACTCGATTAACAGGGGAGGACAGCCCCAGCATTTT
- TRBJ1-2 TRBV7-4 - CASSPASNYGYTF TGTGCCAGCAGCCCCGCGTCTAACTATGGCTACACCTTC
TRBD2 TRBJ2-2 TRBV5-1 - CASSLESGGAGELFF TGCGCCAGCAGCTTAGAAAGCGGGGGAGCGGGGGAGCTGTTTTTT
- TRBJ1-2 TRBV9 - CASSARPEGYTF TGTGCCAGCAGCGCGCGCCCCGAGGGCTACACCTTC
- TRBJ2-7 TRBV9 - CASSVVAGTYEQYF TGTGCCAGCAGCGTAGTGGCAGGAACCTACGAGCAGTACTTC
- TRBJ1-1 TRBV7-2 - CASSTPSGMGFEAFF TGTGCCAGCAGCACCCCGTCGGGGATGGGTTTTGAAGCTTTCTTT
- TRBJ1-1 TRBV19 - CASRRDLNPEAFF TGTGCCAGCCGGAGAGACCTCAACCCGGAAGCTTTCTTT
TRBD1 TRBJ1-6 TRBV30 - CAGWGQGNSPLHF TGTGCCGGATGGGGACAGGGAAATTCACCCCTCCACTTT
- TRBJ2-4 TRBV19 - CASSISFGGVDIQYF TGTGCCAGTAGTATATCCTTTGGAGGGGTTGACATTCAGTACTTC
TRBD1 TRBJ1-1 TRBV10-1 - CASSESTGGTEAFF TGCGCCAGCAGTGAGTCGACAGGGGGCACTGAAGCTTTCTTT
- TRBJ2-3 TRBV11-3 - CASSSGLRILSTDTQYF TGTGCCAGCAGCTCCGGACTCAGGATTCTTTCCACAGATACGCAGTATTTT
- TRBJ1-2 TRBV5-4 many CASSPPGLVGYTF TGTGCCAGCAGCCCGCCAGGCCTTGTCGGCTACACCTTC
- TRBJ2-1 TRBV7-3 few CASSEGQGMIF TGTGCCAGCAGCGAGGGGCAGGGGATGATCTTC
TRBD2 TRBJ2-4 TRBV11-2 - CASSATIPREGAKNIQYF TGTGCCAGCAGCGCAACCATACCTAGGGAGGGAGCCAAAAACATTCAGTACTTC
TRBD1 TRBJ2-3 TRBV6-1 - CASSKAGTGGGADTQYF TGTGCCAGCAGTAAAGCCGGGACAGGGGGCGGCGCAGATACGCAGTATTTT
- TRBJ2-7 TRBV18 - CASSPPSGDEQYF TGTGCCAGCTCACCACCTTCAGGGGACGAGCAGTACTTC
- TRBJ1-1 TRBV5-1 few CASSRTDTEAFF TGCGCCAGCAGTAGGACAGATACCGAAGCTTTCTTT
- TRBJ1-5 TRBV19 - CASSIGQGYRQPQHF TGTGCCAGTAGTATCGGGCAGGGATATCGGCAGCCCCAGCATTTT
TRBD1 TRBJ1-1 TRBV5-5 - CASSIQGLNTEAFF TGTGCCAGCAGCATACAGGGGTTGAACACTGAAGCTTTCTTT
- TRBJ1-3 TRBV19 - CASLSGYSSGNTIYF TGTGCCAGTCTTTCAGGGTATTCCTCTGGAAACACCATATATTTT
- TRBJ1-2 TRBV19 - CASSIQGYTF TGTGCCAGTAGTATTCAGGGCTACACCTTC
TRBD1 TRBJ1-1 TRBV5-1 - CASTKGQGPTEAFF TGCGCCAGCACCAAGGGACAGGGCCCCACTGAAGCTTTCTTT
- TRBJ1-5 TRBV9 - CASSVAPGSNQPQHF TGTGCCAGCAGCGTAGCTCCAGGTAGCAATCAGCCCCAGCATTTT
TRBD1 TRBJ1-3 TRBV6-5 - CASSATGVSGNTIYF TGTGCCAGCAGCGCGACAGGGGTCTCTGGAAACACCATATATTTT
TRBD1 TRBJ2-6 TRBV2 - CASSGQGGLSSGANVLTF TGTGCCAGCAGTGGACAGGGTGGCCTCTCCTCTGGGGCCAACGTCCTGACTTTC
- TRBJ2-3 TRBV27 - CASSRTPSTDTQYF TGTGCCAGCAGCCGGACTCCTAGCACAGATACGCAGTATTTT
TRBD1 TRBJ1-2 TRBV5-8 - CASSLRDRYYGYTF TGTGCCAGCAGCCTCCGGGACAGGTACTATGGCTACACCTTC
- TRBJ2-1 TRBV6-5 - CASSPLGANYNEQFF TGTGCCAGCAGTCCCCTGGGGGCAAACTACAATGAGCAGTTCTTC
- TRBJ2-7 TRBV4-1 - CASSQDPGFSYEQYF TGCGCCAGCAGCCAAGATCCAGGGTTTTCCTACGAGCAGTACTTC
TRBD1 TRBJ2-7 TRBV5-5 - CASSLAGQGVYEQYF TGTGCCAGCAGCTTGGCCGGACAGGGGGTTTACGAGCAGTACTTC
- TRBJ1-3 TRBV2 - CASKQETSGNTIYF TGTGCCAGCAAACAGGAAACCTCTGGAAACACCATATATTTT
TRBD1 TRBJ2-7 TRBV7-8 few CASSPWTGGLYEQYF TGTGCCAGCAGCCCCTGGACAGGGGGCCTCTACGAGCAGTACTTC
TRBD1 TRBJ1-2 TRBV18 many CASSGTGFGGYTF TGTGCCAGTTCCGGGACAGGCTTTGGTGGCTACACCTTC
- TRBJ2-1 TRBV5-1 - CASSLTSWGAYNEQFF TGCGCCAGCAGCTTGACCAGCTGGGGGGCCTACAATGAGCAGTTCTTC
- TRBJ2-7 TRBV11-3 - CASSLGGWQYF TGTGCCAGCAGCTTAGGAGGTTGGCAGTACTTC
- TRBJ1-2 TRBV9 - CASRPEEGKVGGYTF TGTGCCAGCAGGCCAGAGGAGGGGAAGGTTGGTGGCTACACCTTC
TRBD1 TRBJ1-5 TRBV7-9 - CASSSLDRGGSNQPQHF TGTGCCAGCAGCTCCCTGGACAGGGGCGGTAGCAATCAGCCCCAGCATTTT
TRBD2 TRBJ2-1 TRBV3-1/TRBV3-2 - CASSQSGGVSYNEQFF TGTGCCAGCAGCCAAAGCGGGGGGGTCTCCTACAATGAGCAGTTCTTC
- TRBJ2-7 TRBV5-1 - CASSLATASDEQYF TGCGCCAGCAGCTTGGCGACAGCCTCTGACGAGCAGTACTTC